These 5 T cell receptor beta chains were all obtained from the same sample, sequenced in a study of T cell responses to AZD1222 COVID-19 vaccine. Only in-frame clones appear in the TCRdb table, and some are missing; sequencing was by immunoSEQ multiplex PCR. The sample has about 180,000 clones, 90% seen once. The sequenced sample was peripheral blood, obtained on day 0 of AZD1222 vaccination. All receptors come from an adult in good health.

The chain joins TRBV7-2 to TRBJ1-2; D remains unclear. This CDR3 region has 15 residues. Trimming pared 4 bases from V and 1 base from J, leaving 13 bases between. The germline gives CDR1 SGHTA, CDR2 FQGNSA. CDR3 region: CASSSYSGDNYGYTF. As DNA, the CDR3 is TGTGCCAGCAGCTCCTACAGCGGGGATAACTATGGCTACACCTTC.

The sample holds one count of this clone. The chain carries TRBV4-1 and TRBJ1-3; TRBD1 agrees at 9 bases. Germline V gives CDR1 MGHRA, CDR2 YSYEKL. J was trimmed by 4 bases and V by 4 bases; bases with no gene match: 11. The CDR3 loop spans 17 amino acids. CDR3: CASSLDPQGAKGNTIYF. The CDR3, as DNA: TGCGCCAGCAGCCTGGACCCACAGGGGGCAAAGGGAAACACCATATATTTT.

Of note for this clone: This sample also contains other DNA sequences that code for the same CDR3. This CDR3 reads CASSLGRDYEQYF. DNA for the CDR3: TGTGCCAGCAGCTTAGGACGGGACTACGAGCAGTACTTC. This rearrangement joins TRBV7-2 to TRBJ2-7, with D perhaps TRBD2 (5 bases). The germline V gene encodes CDR1 SGHTA and CDR2 FQGNSA. The length of the CDR3 is 13 residues. V lost 1 base and J 3 bases, leaving 7 bases between the germline ends.

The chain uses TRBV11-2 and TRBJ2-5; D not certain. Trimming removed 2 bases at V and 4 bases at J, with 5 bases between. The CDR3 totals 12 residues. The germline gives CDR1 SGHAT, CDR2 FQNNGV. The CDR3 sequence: CASSLSGETQYF. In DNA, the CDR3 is TGTGCCAGCAGCTTAAGTGGAGAGACCCAGTACTTC.

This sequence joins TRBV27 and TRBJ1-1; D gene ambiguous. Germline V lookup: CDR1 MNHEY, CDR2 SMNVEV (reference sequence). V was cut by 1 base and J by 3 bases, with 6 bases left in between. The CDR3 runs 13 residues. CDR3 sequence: CASSLFRDTEAFF. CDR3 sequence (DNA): TGTGCCAGCAGTTTATTCCGAGACACTGAAGCTTTCTTT.